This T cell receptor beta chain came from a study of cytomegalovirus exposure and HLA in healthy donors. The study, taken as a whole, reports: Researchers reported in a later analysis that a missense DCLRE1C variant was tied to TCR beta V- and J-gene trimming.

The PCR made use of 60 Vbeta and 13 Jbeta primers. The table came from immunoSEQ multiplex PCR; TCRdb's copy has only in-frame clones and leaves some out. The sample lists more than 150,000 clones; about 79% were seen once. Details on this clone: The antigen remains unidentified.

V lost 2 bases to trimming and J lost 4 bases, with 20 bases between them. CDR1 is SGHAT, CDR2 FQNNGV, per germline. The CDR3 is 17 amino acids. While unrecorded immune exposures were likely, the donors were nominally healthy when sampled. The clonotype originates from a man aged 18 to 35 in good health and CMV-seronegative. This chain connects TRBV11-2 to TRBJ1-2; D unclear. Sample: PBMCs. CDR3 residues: CASSLSAGRVRPYGYTF. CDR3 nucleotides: TGTGCCAGCAGCTTATCGGCAGGCCGAGTTCGGCCCTATGGCTACACCTTC. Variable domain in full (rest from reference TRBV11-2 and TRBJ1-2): EAGVAQSPRYKIIEKRQSVAFWCNPISGHATLYWYQQILGQGPKLLIQFQNNGVVDDSQLPKDRFSAERLKGVDSTLKIQPAKLEDSAVYLCASSLSAGRVRPYGYTFGSGTRLTVV.